Only a few counts were recorded for the clone carrying this TCR beta chain. Its antigen is unknown. Germline CDR1 and CDR2: SGHRS and YFSETQ. CDR3 length: 15 amino acids. V shed 2 bases, J shed 5 bases, and the junction held 10 bases outside the gene matches. This sample was included in a study of beta chain features in type 1 diabetes. On the study more broadly: All samples together contributed 85 million to 120 million sorted cells for examination. Regarding the study as a whole: Across all four CD4+ subsets, people with type 1 diabetes showed modestly shorter TCRB CDR3s. cDNA sequencing could over-represent cells with high TCR expression.

Isolation of CD4+ naive, central memory, regulatory and stem cell-like memory cells was achieved by sorting via CD45RO/CCR7/CD25/CD127/CD95/CD27. The isolated RNA, all of it, was reverse transcribed, so expressed TCRB transcripts were what got sequenced. The protocol was immunoSEQ multiplex PCR, while the TCRdb copy is restricted to in-frame clones and leaves out a portion. The sample contains 200,000 to 300,000 clones, roughly 14% of which appear only once. The sequence was collected from a woman aged 40-49 years in good health. The chain links TRBV5-1 to TRBJ2-7; 7 bases line up with TRBD1. Source material: naive CD4+ T cells from blood. For the CDR3, the DNA is TGCGCCAGCAGCTTTATGGGACAGCTAATGGACGAGCAGTACTTC. Protein product: CASSFMGQLMDEQYF.